This TCR beta chain was retrieved from a study of pediatric ulcerative colitis. Study results and caveats: Blood-rectal clonal overlap within each person was significantly higher in ulcerative colitis patients than controls. No controls had the two rectal clonotypes shared by ulcerative colitis patients.

The CDR3 extends over 13 amino acids. V gave up 0 bases and J gave up 4 bases, with 7 bases separating them. CDR1 is GTSNPN, CDR2 SVGIG, per germline (reference sequence). Rectal tissue came from one to two pinch biopsies taken at colonoscopy. The repertoire was sequenced with immunoSEQ multiplex PCR; TCRdb's copy has only in-frame clones and lacks some. The data show around 36,000 clones, roughly three quarters seen once. As for this clone: Its antigen is still unknown.

The receptor was derived from a boy between 10 and 17 years old with mild ulcerative colitis. This sequence joins TRBV30 and TRBJ1-3; D gene unclear. Sequencing was performed on gut tissue. The CDR3: CAWSVTGGNTIYF. DNA for the CDR3: TGTGCCTGGAGTGTTACTGGGGGAAACACCATATATTTT.